This TCR beta chain came from a study of T cells in Graves' hyperthyroidism and ophthalmopathy. This clonotype was recorded many times. Its antigen is as yet unknown. Findings and limits, study-wide: A model using 13 V-J features told ophthalmopathy apart from stable hyperthyroidism.

Trimming removed 8 bases at V and 0 bases at J, with 19 bases between. In germline, CDR1 is SQVTM, CDR2 ANQGSEA. The CDR3 is 15 residues long. Amplified TCR beta CDR3 regions came from RNA transcripts. The study used the HTBI primer set for a first-round RT-PCR of the TCR CDR3. TCRdb re-called the multiplex PCR reads through MiXCR, storing one row per CDR3 protein. The sample shows under 350,000 distinct CDR3 sequences, around a quarter of them seen only once. The sequencing input was blood. V gene TRBV29-1 combines with J gene TRBJ2-5; D may be TRBD1 or TRBD2 (5 bases each). This clonotype was obtained from a man aged 40-49 years with Graves' hyperthyroidism that later progressed to Graves' ophthalmopathy. As DNA, the CDR3 is TGCAGCACCCTAGGAGGAAGGGGTGACCAAGAGACCCAGTACTTC. It specifies CSTLGGRGDQETQYF.